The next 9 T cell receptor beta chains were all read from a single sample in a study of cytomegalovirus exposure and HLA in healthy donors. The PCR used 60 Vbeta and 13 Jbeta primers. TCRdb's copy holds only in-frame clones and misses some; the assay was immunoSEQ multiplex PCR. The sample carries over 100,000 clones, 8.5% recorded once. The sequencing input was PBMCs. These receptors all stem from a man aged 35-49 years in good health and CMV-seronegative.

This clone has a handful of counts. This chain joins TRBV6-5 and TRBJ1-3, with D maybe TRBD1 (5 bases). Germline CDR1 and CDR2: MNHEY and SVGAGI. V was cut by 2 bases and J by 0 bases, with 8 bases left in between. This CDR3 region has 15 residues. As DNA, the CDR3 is TGTGCCAGCAGTTACGGGGCAATCTCTGGAAACACCATATATTTT. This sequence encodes CASSYGAISGNTIYF.

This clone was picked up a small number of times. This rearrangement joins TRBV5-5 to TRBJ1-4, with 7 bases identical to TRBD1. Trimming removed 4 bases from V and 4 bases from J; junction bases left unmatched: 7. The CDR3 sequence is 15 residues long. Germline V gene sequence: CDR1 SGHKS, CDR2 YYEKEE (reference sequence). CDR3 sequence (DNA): TGTGCCAGCAGCCCAGGGGGAGCGTATAATGAAAAACTGTTTTTT. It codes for CASSPGGAYNEKLFF.

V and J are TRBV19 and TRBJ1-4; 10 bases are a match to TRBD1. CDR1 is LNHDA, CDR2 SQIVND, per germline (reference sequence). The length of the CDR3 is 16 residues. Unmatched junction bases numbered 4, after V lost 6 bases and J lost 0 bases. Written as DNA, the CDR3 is TGTGCCAGTAGAGGAGGGACAGGGGCAACTAATGAAAAACTGTTTTTT. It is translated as CASRGGTGATNEKLFF.

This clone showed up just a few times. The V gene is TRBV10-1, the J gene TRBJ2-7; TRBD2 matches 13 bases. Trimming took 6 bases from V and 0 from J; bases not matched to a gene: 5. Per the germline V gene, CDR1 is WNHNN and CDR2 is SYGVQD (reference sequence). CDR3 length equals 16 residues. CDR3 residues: CASRVGLAGSSYEQYF. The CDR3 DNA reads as TGCGCCAGCAGAGTGGGACTAGCGGGGAGCTCCTACGAGCAGTACTTC.

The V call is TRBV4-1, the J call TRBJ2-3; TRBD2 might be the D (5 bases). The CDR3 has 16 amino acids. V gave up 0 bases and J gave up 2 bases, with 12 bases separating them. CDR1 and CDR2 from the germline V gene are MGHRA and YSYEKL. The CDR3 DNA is TGCGCCAGCAGCCAAGATGGATCGGGGAACACAGATACGCAGTATTTT. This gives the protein CASSQDGSGNTDTQYF.

CDR3 coding DNA: TGTGCCAGTAGTATGGCCGGAGGTCTCCCTTGGAATGAGCAGTTCTTC. Translating gives CASSMAGGLPWNEQFF. V gene TRBV19 combines with J gene TRBJ2-1; D is perhaps TRBD2 (5 bases). This CDR3 region has 16 residues. Germline CDR1 reads LNHDA; CDR2 reads SQIVND (reference sequence). V was cut by 3 bases and J by 7 bases, with 19 bases left in between.

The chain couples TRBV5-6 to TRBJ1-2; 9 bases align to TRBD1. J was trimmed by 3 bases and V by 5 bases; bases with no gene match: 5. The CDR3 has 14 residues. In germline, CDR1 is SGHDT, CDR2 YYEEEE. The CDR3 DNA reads TGTGCCAGCAGAATATGGGACAGGGACTATGGCTACACCTTC. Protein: CASRIWDRDYGYTF.

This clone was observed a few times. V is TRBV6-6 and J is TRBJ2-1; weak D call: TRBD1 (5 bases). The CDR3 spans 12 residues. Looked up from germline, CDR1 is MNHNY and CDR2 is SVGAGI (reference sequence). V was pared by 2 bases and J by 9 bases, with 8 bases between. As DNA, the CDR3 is TGTGCCAGCAGTTACGGGCAGGGTGAGCAGTTCTTC. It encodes CASSYGQGEQFF.

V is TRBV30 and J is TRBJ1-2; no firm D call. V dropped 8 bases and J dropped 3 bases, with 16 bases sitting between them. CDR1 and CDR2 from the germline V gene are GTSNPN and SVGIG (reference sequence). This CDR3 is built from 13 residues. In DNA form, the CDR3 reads TGTGCCGCTTTATCCAAGACTCACTATGGCTACACCTTC. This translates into CAALSKTHYGYTF.